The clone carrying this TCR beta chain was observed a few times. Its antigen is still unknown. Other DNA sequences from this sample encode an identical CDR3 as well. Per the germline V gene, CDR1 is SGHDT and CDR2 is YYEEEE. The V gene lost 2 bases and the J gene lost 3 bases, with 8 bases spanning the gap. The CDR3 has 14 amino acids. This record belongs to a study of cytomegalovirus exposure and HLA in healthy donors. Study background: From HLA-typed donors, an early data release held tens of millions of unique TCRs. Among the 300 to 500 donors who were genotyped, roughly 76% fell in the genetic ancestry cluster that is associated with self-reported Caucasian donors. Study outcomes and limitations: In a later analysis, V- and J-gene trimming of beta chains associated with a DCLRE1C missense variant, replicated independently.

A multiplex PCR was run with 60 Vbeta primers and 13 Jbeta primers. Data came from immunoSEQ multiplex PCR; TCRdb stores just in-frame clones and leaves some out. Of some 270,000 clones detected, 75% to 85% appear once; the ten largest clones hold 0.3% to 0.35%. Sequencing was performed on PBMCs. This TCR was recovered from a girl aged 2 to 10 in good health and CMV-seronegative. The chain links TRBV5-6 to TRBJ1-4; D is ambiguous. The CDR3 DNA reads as TGTGCCAGCAGCTTCGGAGTGGCTAATGAAAAACTGTTTTTT. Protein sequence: CASSFGVANEKLFF.